This T cell receptor (beta chain) was found in a study of blood T cell repertoires in COVID-19. Some clones are missing from TCRdb's copy, which holds only in-frame ones; the method was immunoSEQ multiplex PCR. The sample has 450,000 or so clones, about 90% seen once; the top ten hold about 0.6%. The germline gives CDR1 MNHEY, CDR2 SVGAGI. The V end was cut by 2 bases, the J end by 10 bases, with 9 bases between. The CDR3 covers 13 residues. This TCR derives from a man aged 18 to 29 who had recovered from COVID-19. The specimen was PBMCs or T cells enriched from blood (not recorded which). The chain is built from TRBV6-5 and TRBJ1-6; D remains ambiguous. The CDR3 DNA reads TGTGCCAGCAGTTACGGGCCGGGGTCACCCCTCCACTTT. Translation: CASSYGPGSPLHF.